This entry lists 8 T cell receptor beta chains sequenced from one sample in a study of blood T cell repertoires in COVID-19. Sequenced by immunoSEQ multiplex PCR; TCRdb stores in-frame clones only, minus some. The table includes tens of thousands of clones, around 83% detected once. The sample taken for sequencing was peripheral blood. The receptors originated from a man aged 60 to 69 with active COVID-19.

J is TRBJ1-6 and V is TRBV5-8; 9 nucleotides agree with TRBD1. The ends lost 4 bases at V and 10 bases at J; junction bases unmatched: 6. The CDR3 is 14 amino acids. Germline CDR1 is SGHTS and CDR2 is YDEGEE. This CDR3 reads CASSPGTGLSPLHF. DNA of the CDR3: TGTGCCAGCAGCCCCGGGACAGGGCTATCACCCCTCCACTTT.

This clone turned up a few times. The rearrangement uses TRBV7-6 and TRBJ2-5; 10 bases agree with TRBD1. CDR1 is SGHVS, CDR2 FNYEAQ, per germline. The J segment lost 5 bases and the V segment lost 4 bases, leaving 16 bases of the junction unmatched. The CDR3 covers 18 residues. This CDR3 reads CASSSHRDRGEGYETQYF. Here the CDR3 DNA reads TGTGCCAGCAGCTCCCACCGGGACAGGGGTGAAGGGTATGAGACCCAGTACTTC.

This chain links TRBV18 with TRBJ2-2; D remains ambiguous. This CDR3 is 12 amino acids long. Trimming shortened V by 2 bases and J by 7 bases, and 5 bases separated the two germline ends. From germline, CDR1 is KGHSH and CDR2 LQKENI. The CDR3 reads CASSPSNGELFF. CDR3 nucleotides: TGTGCCAGCTCACCATCAAACGGGGAGCTGTTTTTT.

The CDR3 region has the DNA TGTGCCAGCTCAATCACGCGGACGGACATCTCCTACGAGCAGTACTTC. It yields the protein CASSITRTDISYEQYF. This chain connects TRBV18 to TRBJ2-7; tentative D call: TRBD1 (5 bases). V dropped 5 bases and J dropped 0 bases, with 17 bases sitting between them. This CDR3 spans 16 amino acids. Germline V gene sequence: CDR1 KGHSH, CDR2 LQKENI.

The chain employs TRBV6-5 and TRBJ2-3; the D gene is possibly TRBD2 (6 bases). CDR3 length: 14 residues. V dropped 4 bases and J dropped 2 bases, with 10 bases sitting between them. Germline CDR1 is MNHEY and CDR2 is SVGAGI. Written as DNA, the CDR3 is TGTGCCAGCAGTTTAGCGGAGGACACAGATACGCAGTATTTT. Translation gives CASSLAEDTDTQYF.

This chain joins TRBV13 and TRBJ1-2, with D possibly TRBD1 on 5 matching bases. Trimming stripped 6 bases from V and 4 bases from J, with 18 bases between. Germline values: CDR1 PRHDT, CDR2 FYEKMQ (reference sequence). The CDR3 contains 15 residues. This CDR3 reads CASSQGRGSIYGYTF. The CDR3 bases are TGTGCCAGCAGTCAAGGGCGGGGGAGTATCTATGGCTACACCTTC.

This clone was recorded once. The gene calls are TRBV6-5 and TRBJ2-3; possibly TRBD2 for D (7 bases). V was pared by 11 bases and J by 1 base, with 16 bases between. Germline-derived CDR1 and CDR2 are MNHEY and SVGAGI. This CDR3 comprises 14 residues. CDR3 sequence (DNA): TGTGCCGCGAGGGGGGGAGTTGGCACAGATACGCAGTATTTT. It is translated as CAARGGVGTDTQYF.

The gene calls are TRBV7-3 and TRBJ2-3; 9 nucleotides match TRBD1. In germline, CDR1 is SGHTA, CDR2 FQGTGA. The CDR3 consists of 15 residues. Unmatched junction bases numbered 5, after V lost 4 bases and J lost 3 bases. The CDR3 DNA reads TGTGCCAGCAGCTCCGGGACAGGGACTACAGATACGCAGTATTTT. Translated, it gives CASSSGTGTTDTQYF.